The 11 T cell receptor beta chains given below trace back to one sample, sequenced in a study of T cells in Graves' hyperthyroidism and ophthalmopathy. The CDR3 regions of TCR beta were amplified from RNA transcripts. An initial round of RT-PCR targeting the TCR CDR3 relied on the HTBI primer set. TCRdb re-called the multiplex PCR reads through MiXCR, storing one row per CDR3 protein. The data hold 600,000 to 700,000 distinct CDR3 sequences, with about 14% observed a single time. The sequenced material came from blood. The receptors were gathered from a woman aged 35 to 49 with Graves' ophthalmopathy.

This clonotype appeared many times. This chain joins TRBV20-1 and TRBJ1-2; D uncertain. Germline values: CDR1 DFQATT, CDR2 SNEGSKA (reference sequence). V lost 0 bases and J lost 4, with 9 bases in between. This CDR3 region has 13 residues. This CDR3 reads CSARDFSGYGYTF. In DNA, the CDR3 is TGCAGTGCTAGAGATTTTTCGGGCTATGGCTACACCTTC.

This clonotype was counted many times. The chain couples TRBV11-1 to TRBJ1-1, with 7 bases lining up with TRBD1. Germline V gene data show CDR1 as SGHAT and CDR2 as FQDESV (reference sequence). The CDR3 consists of 16 residues. Losses at the gene ends were 5 bases for V and 0 bases for J; bases not matched to a gene: 9. The CDR3 nucleotides read TGTGCCAGCAGCGACCAGGGGGACGGGATGAACACTGAAGCTTTCTTT. Protein sequence: CASSDQGDGMNTEAFF. The full variable domain, in which reference TRBV11-1 and TRBJ1-1 provide the parts outside the CDR3, is EAEVAQSPRYKITEKSQAVAFWCDPISGHATLYWYRQILGQGPELLVQFQDESVVDDSQLPKDRFSAERLKGVDSTLKIQPAELGDSAMYLCASSDQGDGMNTEAFFGQGTRLTVV.

This clonotype was seen a few times. The chain combines TRBV5-4 with TRBJ1-2; D not resolved. V was cut by 2 bases and J by 0 bases, with 20 bases left in between. The V gene's germline CDR1 is SGHNT and CDR2 YYREEE (reference sequence). The CDR3 runs 18 residues. CDR3 DNA: TGTGCCAGCAGCTTTCTGTCAGCACTCGCATTAGCTAACTATGGCTACACCTTC. This codes for CASSFLSALALANYGYTF.

In this sample, this clonotype turned up many times. The chain uses TRBV6-2 or TRBV6-3 and TRBJ2-5; no firm D call. Trimming removed 4 bases from V and 3 bases from J, with 6 bases in between. This CDR3 spans 12 amino acids. Germline assignment: CDR1 MNHEY and CDR2 SVGEGT. CDR3: CASSSSEETQYF. Written as DNA, the CDR3 is TGTGCCAGCAGTTCCTCGGAAGAGACCCAGTACTTC.

CDR3 in amino acids: CASSQDLGRNYGYTF. The CDR3 coding sequence is TGCGCCAGCAGCCAAGATCTCGGGAGGAACTATGGCTACACCTTC. The J gene is TRBJ1-2, the V gene TRBV4-1; D remains unclear. Trimming pared 0 bases from V and 2 bases from J, leaving 10 bases between. The CDR3 length is 15 residues. Germline-derived CDR1 and CDR2 are MGHRA and YSYEKL.

This clonotype was seen a few times. The rearrangement joins TRBV2 to TRBJ2-7, with 10 bases identical to TRBD1. After removal of 6 bases from V and 4 bases from J, the junction contained 9 bases not matched to a gene. This CDR3 spans 15 amino acids. Germline V gene sequence: CDR1 SNHLY, CDR2 FYNNEI. The CDR3 region is CASRLPGQGSYEQYF. CDR3 nucleotide sequence: TGTGCCAGCAGGTTACCGGGACAGGGGAGTTACGAGCAGTACTTC. Full variable domain (remainder filled in from reference TRBV2 and TRBJ2-7): EPEVTQTPSHQVTQMGQEVILRCVPISNHLYFYWYRQILGQKVEFLVSFYNNEISEKSEIFDDQFSVERPDGSNFTLKIRSTKLEDSAMYFCASRLPGQGSYEQYFGPGTRLTVT.

The V and J genes are TRBV28 and TRBJ1-2; weak D call: TRBD1 (6 bases). This CDR3 is built from 15 residues. The V gene's germline CDR1 is MDHEN and CDR2 SYDVKM. Trimming took off 5 bases at V and 9 bases at J, with 22 bases between the two ends. The DNA of the CDR3 is TGTGCCAGCAGTGGATCCACAGCTTTAGGGGGGCGCTACACCTTC. Its protein product is CASSGSTALGGRYTF.

The chain carries TRBV3-1 and TRBJ1-1, with D maybe TRBD1 (6 bases). CDR1 is LGHDT, CDR2 YNNKEL, per germline (reference sequence). Trimming took 3 bases from V and 8 from J, leaving 19 bases between them. CDR3 length equals 15 residues. CDR3 nucleotide sequence: TGTGCCAGCAGCCAGACCCTCGGTCAGGGGATAGAAGCTTTCTTT. It codes for CASSQTLGQGIEAFF.

A few counts support this clonotype. The chain carries TRBV4-1 and TRBJ2-5, with TRBD2 matching 14 bases. Germline CDR1 MGHRA, CDR2 YSYEKL. The CDR3 contains 16 residues. The trim removed 4 bases at V and 5 bases at J, leaving 6 bases unmatched. CDR3 nucleotides: TGCGCCAGCAGCCGGGATTGGACTAGCGGGAGGGAGACCCAGTACTTC. Translation gives CASSRDWTSGRETQYF.

This clonotype was observed at least ten times. This rearrangement joins TRBV29-1 to TRBJ1-1; tentatively, D is TRBD1 (5 bases). Germline V gene data show CDR1 as SQVTM and CDR2 as ANQGSEA. V was trimmed by 3 bases and J by 6 bases, leaving 8 bases between them. The CDR3 extends over 11 amino acids. CDR3: CSVERGAEAFF. The CDR3 DNA is TGCAGCGTTGAGAGGGGCGCTGAAGCTTTCTTT.

The rearrangement uses TRBV11-3 and TRBJ2-7; D unresolved. V was clipped by 0 bases and J by 1 base, with 10 bases between them. This CDR3 has 15 amino acids. Germline V CDR1 and CDR2: SGHNT, YENEEA. CDR3 DNA: TGTGCCAGCAGCTTAGAACACCTAAATTCCTACGAGCAGTACTTC. It yields the protein CASSLEHLNSYEQYF.